The T cell receptor beta chain under discussion was sequenced for a study of T cell changes during pregnancy in multiple sclerosis. The CDR3 length is 15 residues. Germline V gene lookup returns CDR1 SGHNT and CDR2 YENEEA. V lost 3 bases, J lost 6 bases, and 6 bases stayed unmatched. This clone was found once. Assay used: immunoSEQ multiplex PCR; TCRdb lists only in-frame clones, some missing. The table records tens of thousands of clones, more than 85% of them present only once. The source of this sequence is a female donor with multiple sclerosis, enrolled in a pregnancy study. This chain links TRBV11-3 with TRBJ2-3; TRBD2 matches 10 bases. The sequencing here drew on CD8+ T cells from peripheral blood mononuclear cells, taken in the third trimester of pregnancy. The CDR3 loop is CASSFSGGAGDTQYF. CDR3 DNA: TGTGCCAGCAGCTTCAGCGGGGGGGCCGGGGATACGCAGTATTTT.